The rows below give T cell receptor beta chains drawn from one sample of a study of blood T cell repertoires in COVID-19. TCRdb's copy holds only in-frame clones and misses some; the assay was immunoSEQ multiplex PCR. Of 20,000 to 30,000 clones listed, about nine tenths were seen once; the top ten hold approximately 7.6%. Sequencing was performed on peripheral blood. Receptors were obtained from a human donor in a cohort sampled during active COVID-19. Both conserved end residues are part of each CDR3. A D gene is named only where the DNA matches it firmly. Size is stated for part of the rows, as once, few or many counts, or as a class when the clone is expanded.

V,J,D,size,CDR3,DNA
TRBV6-6,TRBJ2-1,.,.,CASSYGDLEGEQFF,TGTGCCAGCAGTTACGGAGACCTAGAGGGTGAGCAGTTCTTC
TRBV7-8,TRBJ2-3,.,.,CASSLGETFTDTQYF,TGTGCCAGCAGCTTGGGAGAGACATTCACAGATACGCAGTATTTT
TRBV9,TRBJ2-7,.,.,CASSPETSQPYEQYF,TGTGCCAGCAGCCCTGAGACTAGTCAGCCCTACGAGCAGTACTTC
TRBV5-1,TRBJ2-7,.,.,CASSFDQLVSEQYF,TGCGCCAGCAGCTTCGACCAACTAGTAAGCGAGCAGTACTTC
TRBV5-6,TRBJ2-7,TRBD1,once,CASSIQGQGIHYEQYF,TGTGCCAGCAGCATCCAGGGACAGGGCATTCACTACGAGCAGTACTTC
TRBV5-1,TRBJ2-7,.,.,CASSLGRGGNEQYF,TGCGCCAGCAGCTTGGGTCGCGGCGGGAACGAGCAGTACTTC
TRBV6-6,TRBJ2-7,.,.,CASKGAMDAEQYF,TGTGCCAGCAAGGGAGCGATGGACGCCGAGCAGTACTTC
TRBV16,TRBJ1-1,.,.,CASSQGRNTEAFF,TGTGCCAGCAGCCAAGGCAGGAACACTGAAGCTTTCTTT
TRBV6-6,TRBJ2-2,.,.,CASHRETNTGELFF,TGTGCCAGTCACAGGGAAACGAACACCGGGGAGCTGTTTTTT
TRBV12-3/TRBV12-4,TRBJ2-5,.,.,CASSPEETQYF,TGTGCCAGCAGTCCCGAAGAGACCCAGTACTTC
TRBV7-2,TRBJ2-5,TRBD1,.,CASSLVLGQAEETQYF,TGTGCCAGCAGCTTAGTCCTCGGACAGGCAGAAGAGACCCAGTACTTC
TRBV20-1,TRBJ1-1,.,.,CSAYRNTEAFF,TGCAGTGCTTACAGGAACACTGAAGCTTTCTTT
TRBV28,TRBJ2-7,TRBD1,.,CASSFDRVGYEQYF,TGTGCCAGCAGTTTTGACAGGGTAGGTTACGAGCAGTACTTC
TRBV19,TRBJ1-4,.,.,CASRGAANEKLFF,TGTGCCAGTAGGGGGGCGGCTAATGAAAAACTGTTTTTT
TRBV15,TRBJ2-3,TRBD2,.,CATSVPGLAGEDTQYF,TGTGCCACCAGCGTACCGGGACTAGCGGGAGAAGATACGCAGTATTTT
TRBV5-1,TRBJ2-2,.,.,CASTQTGELFF,TGCGCCAGCACCCAGACCGGGGAGCTGTTTTTT
TRBV29-1,TRBJ2-1,TRBD1,.,CSVEGRGNEQFF,TGCAGCGTTGAGGGCAGGGGGAATGAGCAGTTCTTC
TRBV20-1,TRBJ1-3,.,.,CSASGRVSENTIYF,TGCAGTGCTAGTGGACGGGTCTCAGAAAACACCATATATTTT
TRBV2,TRBJ1-5,.,.,CASSAVVQGRTQHF,TGTGCCAGCAGTGCTGTGGTCCAGGGAAGGACCCAGCATTTT
TRBV7-2,TRBJ2-7,.,.,CASSLGTGEQYF,TGTGCCAGCAGCTTAGGAACCGGCGAGCAGTACTTC
TRBV6-4,TRBJ2-1,.,.,CASSQEDRSHEQFF,TGTGCCAGCAGCCAAGAAGACAGGTCCCATGAGCAGTTCTTC
TRBV27,TRBJ2-1,TRBD2,.,CASSKGLASAEQFF,TGTGCCAGCAGTAAGGGACTAGCGTCCGCTGAGCAGTTCTTC
TRBV4-3,TRBJ2-1,.,.,CASSQQGGSNEQFF,TGCGCCAGCAGCCAGCAGGGGGGCTCCAATGAGCAGTTCTTC
TRBV5-1,TRBJ2-7,TRBD2,.,CASSLGPSGATYEQYF,TGCGCCAGCAGCTTGGGACCTAGCGGGGCTACCTACGAGCAGTACTTC
TRBV5-1,TRBJ1-1,TRBD1,.,CASSLAGTANTEAFF,TGCGCCAGCAGCTTGGCCGGGACAGCGAACACTGAAGCTTTCTTT
TRBV19,TRBJ2-1,TRBD2,.,CASKSSGNNEQFF,TGTGCCAGTAAGTCTAGCGGGAACAATGAGCAGTTCTTC
TRBV28,TRBJ2-7,TRBD1,.,CASSSQDRRLF,TGTGCCAGCAGTTCCCAGGACAGGAGACTATTC
TRBV5-8,TRBJ2-7,.,.,CASTLGQVLGEQYF,TGTGCCAGCACCCTGGGGCAGGTCCTAGGCGAGCAGTACTTC
TRBV3-1/TRBV3-2,TRBJ1-2,.,.,CASSHRDTYNYGYTF,TGTGCCAGCAGCCACCGGGACACTTACAACTATGGCTACACCTTC
TRBV6-2/TRBV6-3,TRBJ2-7,.,.,CASSYSSAHGQYF,TGTGCCAGCAGTTACTCGAGTGCCCATGGGCAGTACTTC
TRBV5-4,TRBJ2-2,.,once,CASSLGGANTGELFF,TGTGCCAGCAGCTTAGGGGGGGCGAACACCGGGGAGCTGTTTTTT
TRBV5-4,TRBJ1-4,.,.,CASSSKQGSEKLFF,TGTGCCAGCAGCTCGAAACAGGGATCTGAAAAACTGTTTTTT
TRBV19,TRBJ2-1,TRBD2,.,CASSIGGGREEQFF,TGTGCCAGTAGTATAGGAGGCGGGAGAGAGGAGCAGTTCTTC
TRBV27,TRBJ2-7,TRBD2,.,CASSGLGGGTLAEQYF,TGTGCCAGCAGCGGGCTGGGCGGGGGGACCCTAGCCGAGCAGTACTTC
TRBV6-6,TRBJ1-1,.,.,CASSYSGGAEAFF,TGTGCCAGCAGTTACTCAGGGGGGGCTGAAGCTTTCTTT
TRBV9,TRBJ2-1,.,.,CASSVDGGTYNEQFF,TGTGCCAGCAGCGTAGATGGAGGGACCTACAATGAGCAGTTCTTC
TRBV18,TRBJ2-2,.,once,CASSPQANTGELFF,TGTGCCAGCTCACCCCAGGCGAACACCGGGGAGCTGTTTTTT
TRBV19,TRBJ2-7,.,.,CASSIRVGIYEQYF,TGTGCCAGTAGTATACGGGTCGGAATCTACGAGCAGTACTTC
TRBV2,TRBJ1-5,.,few,CASSERWRGNQPQHF,TGTGCCAGCAGTGAACGGTGGAGGGGAAATCAGCCCCAGCATTTT
TRBV19,TRBJ2-3,.,.,CASSRGPDTQYF,TGTGCCAGTAGTAGAGGTCCCGATACGCAGTATTTT
TRBV5-1,TRBJ2-2,TRBD1,.,CATNSGQGTGELFF,TGCGCCACCAACAGCGGACAGGGGACAGGGGAGCTGTTTTTT
TRBV7-2,TRBJ2-3,.,.,CASSPAGTDTQYF,TGTGCCAGCAGCCCCGCGGGCACAGATACGCAGTATTTT
TRBV18,TRBJ1-1,.,few,CASSVDSITEAFF,TGTGCCAGCTCAGTGGACAGTATCACTGAAGCTTTCTTT
TRBV7-2,TRBJ2-5,TRBD2,.,CASSLGLAGQETQYF,TGTGCCAGCAGCTTAGGACTAGCGGGGCAAGAGACCCAGTACTTC
TRBV6-5,TRBJ2-1,TRBD2,few,CASTYDSSGLGEQFF,TGTGCCAGCACCTACGATTCTAGCGGCCTAGGGGAGCAGTTCTTC
TRBV6-5,TRBJ1-2,.,.,CASRQGQALGGYTF,TGTGCCAGCAGACAGGGCCAGGCCTTAGGAGGCTACACCTTC
TRBV3-1/TRBV3-2,TRBJ2-2,TRBD2,.,CASTLRGGAGELFF,TGTGCCAGCACTCTCCGCGGGGGGGCCGGGGAGCTGTTTTTT
TRBV7-6,TRBJ2-2,.,.,CASSERTGELFF,TGTGCCAGCAGCGAGAGAACCGGGGAGCTGTTTTTT
TRBV18,TRBJ1-1,TRBD1,.,CASSPNRGGLNTEAFF,TGTGCCAGCTCGCCGAACAGGGGGGGACTGAACACTGAAGCTTTCTTT